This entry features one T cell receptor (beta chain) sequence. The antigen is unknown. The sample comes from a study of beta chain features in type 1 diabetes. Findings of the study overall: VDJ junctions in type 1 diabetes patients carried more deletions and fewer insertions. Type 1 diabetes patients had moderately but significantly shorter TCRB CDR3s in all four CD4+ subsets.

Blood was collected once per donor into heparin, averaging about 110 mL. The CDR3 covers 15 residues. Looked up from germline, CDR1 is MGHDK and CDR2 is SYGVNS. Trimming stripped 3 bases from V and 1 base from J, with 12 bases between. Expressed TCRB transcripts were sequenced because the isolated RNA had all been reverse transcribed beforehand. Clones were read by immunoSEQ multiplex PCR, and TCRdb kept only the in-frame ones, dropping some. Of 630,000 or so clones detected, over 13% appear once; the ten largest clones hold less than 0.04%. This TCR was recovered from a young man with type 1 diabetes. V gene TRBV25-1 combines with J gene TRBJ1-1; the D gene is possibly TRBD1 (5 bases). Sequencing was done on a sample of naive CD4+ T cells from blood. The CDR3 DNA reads TGTGCCAGCAGTGACTCCGGGACGGGGAACACTGAAGCTTTCTTT. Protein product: CASSDSGTGNTEAFF.